A single T cell receptor (beta chain) is shown here with its context. This entry is derived from a study of blood T cell repertoires in COVID-19. The overall study: Acute and convalescent COVID-19 specimens originated in the United States, Italy and Spain. PBMCs, B-cell-depleted T cells, or T cells provided the cDNA or gDNA that made up the material.

Study processing details: Estimated nucleated cell counts came from reference gene primer amplification. Produced via immunoSEQ multiplex PCR; TCRdb's table is partial and in-frame only. The DNA was the basis for D and trimming; V, J and clone size are from that table. The table has 150,000 to 200,000 clones, 88% seen once; the top ten hold roughly 25%. Germline V gives CDR1 KGHSH, CDR2 LQKENI. The junction had 7 bases not matched to a gene; V was cut back by 2 bases and J by 4 bases. This CDR3 comprises 15 residues. The receptor comes from a man aged 60-69 years with acute or convalescent COVID-19. Material for sequencing was peripheral blood. The V call is TRBV18, the J call TRBJ2-5, with 7 bases identical to TRBD1. For the CDR3, the DNA is TGTGCCAGCTCACCAGAGGGGGCGAGGGGAGAGACCCAGTACTTC. It specifies CASSPEGARGETQYF.